These T cell receptor beta chains were read from a single sample in a study of T cells after yellow fever vaccination. TCRdb redid the calling of the 5' RACE reads with MiXCR, one entry per CDR3 protein. The profile covers about 510,000 distinct CDR3 sequences, with 20% to 25% appearing a single time and approximately 15% taken by the ten largest. Sequenced material: PBMCs, taken approximately 22 days after the first yellow fever vaccination. The receptors were gathered from a young man who received the YFV17D yellow fever vaccine. The CDR3 runs from the conserved cysteine through the conserved F or W. D genes are given only for firm matches. Expanded clones are given a class, and other clones once, few, many or no size at all.

TRBJ1-2 TRBD1 TRBV4-3 NA CASSPQLGQGAGGYTF TGCGCCAGCAGCCCCCAGCTAGGCCAGGGGGCTGGGGGCTACACCTTC
TRBJ1-5 NA TRBV3-1 NA CASSSRREQPQHF TGTGCCAGCAGCTCCCGTCGAGAGCAGCCCCAGCATTTT
TRBJ1-2 NA TRBV5-8 few CASSLDPSNYGYTF TGTGCCAGCAGCTTGGACCCCTCTAACTATGGCTACACCTTC
TRBJ2-3 TRBD1 TRBV6-4 few CASSFGQGATDTQYF TGTGCCAGCAGTTTCGGACAGGGGGCAACAGATACGCAGTATTTT
TRBJ2-1 TRBD1 TRBV11-2 NA CASSHLTQGHEQFF TGTGCCAGCAGCCACCTAACACAGGGGCATGAGCAGTTCTTC
TRBJ2-1 TRBD2 TRBV7-9 NA CASSFPERGNNNEQFF TGTGCCAGCAGCTTCCCAGAGCGGGGGAACAACAATGAGCAGTTCTTC
TRBJ2-7 NA TRBV6-1 few CASRRSWGGLSYEQYF TGTGCCAGCAGACGGTCGTGGGGAGGACTCTCCTACGAGCAGTACTTC
TRBJ1-2 NA TRBV7-2 many CASEAGGLYGYTF TGTGCCAGCGAGGCCGGGGGGCTCTATGGCTACACCTTC
TRBJ1-1 TRBD1 TRBV3-1 many CASSLRQGGTEAFF TGTGCCAGCAGCCTAAGACAGGGAGGCACTGAAGCTTTCTTT
TRBJ1-1 NA TRBV5-4 once CASSSDRTVNTEAFF TGTGCCAGCAGCTCGGATAGGACGGTAAACACTGAAGCTTTCTTT
TRBJ1-5 NA TRBV6-6 few CASGQINQPQHF TGTGCCAGCGGACAGATCAATCAGCCCCAGCATTTT
TRBJ2-1 NA TRBV7-2 NA CASRDPQYNEQFF TGTGCCAGCAGGGATCCGCAGTACAATGAGCAGTTCTTC
TRBJ2-3 NA TRBV15 NA CATSRGSTLSPTDTQYF TGTGCCACCAGCAGAGGGTCCACCCTGAGCCCCACAGATACGCAGTATTTT
TRBJ2-3 TRBD2 TRBV14 NA CASRISGGFTDTQYF TGTGCCAGCAGGATTAGCGGGGGATTCACAGATACGCAGTATTTT
TRBJ2-3 TRBD2 TRBV6-2/TRBV6-3 NA CASRPGGRTLRWSTDTQYF TGTGCCAGCAGGCCGGGAGGGAGGACCCTCCGGTGGAGCACAGATACGCAGTATTTT
TRBJ2-1 NA TRBV6-5 NA CASSSVRINEQFF TGTGCCAGCAGTTCCGTCCGGATCAATGAGCAGTTCTTC
TRBJ2-3 NA TRBV12-3/TRBV12-4 NA CASSSAIAARDTQYF TGTGCCAGCAGTTCCGCCATAGCGGCTAGGGATACGCAGTATTTT
TRBJ2-7 NA TRBV5-1 few CASSPAGRDPYEQYF TGCGCCAGCAGCCCGGCGGGCAGGGACCCCTACGAGCAGTACTTC
TRBJ2-2 NA TRBV2 few CASIKEWATTGELFF TGTGCCAGCATAAAAGAGTGGGCGACCACCGGGGAGCTGTTTTTT
TRBJ2-2 TRBD1 TRBV15 few CATSIGQGWTGELFF TGTGCCACCAGCATAGGACAGGGTTGGACCGGGGAGCTGTTTTTT